This T cell receptor (beta chain) is from a study of OX40 agonist ivuxolimab in advanced cancers. About the study: An agonistic anti-OX40 (CD134) antibody, ivuxolimab, was used to treat the patients. Overall study results and limits: Antigens targeted by the expanded peripheral T cells were not determined.

The protocol was immunoSEQ multiplex PCR, while the TCRdb copy is restricted to in-frame clones and leaves out a portion. Seen here are 53,000 or so clones, 75% to 80% observed once, and the top ten hold 2% to 2.5%. As for this clone: Antigen unknown.

The germline V gene encodes CDR1 MNHEY and CDR2 SVGAGI. The length of the CDR3 is 14 residues. Losses at the gene ends were 7 bases for V and 7 bases for J; bases not matched to a gene: 10. The source material was CD4+ or CD8+ T cells sorted from blood, sampled in a trial of the OX40 agonist ivuxolimab. This chain links TRBV6-5 with TRBJ1-5; 7 bases agree with TRBD1. The sequence was obtained from an adult with an advanced solid tumor such as melanoma, head and neck, liver or kidney cancer. The CDR3 region is CASNWSQGEQPQHF. CDR3 sequence (DNA): TGTGCCAGCAACTGGTCCCAGGGGGAACAGCCCCAGCATTTT.